The T cell receptor beta chain described here comes from a study of shared clonotypes between healthy human individuals. Turning to the study itself: Three CD4 naive, three CD4 memory, two CD8 naive and one CD8 memory plate were used per donor.

Profiled with immunoSEQ multiplex PCR; TCRdb holds only in-frame clones, not every one. The sample consists of approximately 2.1 million clones, more than 80% of them appearing once. Study-level points and caveats: Roughly 5% of naive CD4 clonotypes were common to a few donors. Lower generation probabilities were found for non-shared clonotypes than for those shared by all four donors.

Naive CD45RA+ and memory CD45RA-negative subsets were split from CD4+ cells. With regard to this clone: Its antigen is still unknown.

V shed 6 bases and J shed 0 bases, with 9 bases lying between them. The CDR3 runs 13 residues. The germline V gene encodes CDR1 SNHLY and CDR2 FYNNEI. The sequence came from a man aged 18 to 29 in good health. Some clones in this sample may be carry-over from other donors' samples. Material for sequencing was naive CD4+ T cells from PBMCs. Sample subset: CD45RA+ positively selected. This chain connects TRBV2 to TRBJ2-7; no reliable D call. The CDR3 is CASRTDGSYEQYF. The CDR3, as DNA: TGTGCCAGCAGAACCGACGGCTCCTACGAGCAGTACTTC.